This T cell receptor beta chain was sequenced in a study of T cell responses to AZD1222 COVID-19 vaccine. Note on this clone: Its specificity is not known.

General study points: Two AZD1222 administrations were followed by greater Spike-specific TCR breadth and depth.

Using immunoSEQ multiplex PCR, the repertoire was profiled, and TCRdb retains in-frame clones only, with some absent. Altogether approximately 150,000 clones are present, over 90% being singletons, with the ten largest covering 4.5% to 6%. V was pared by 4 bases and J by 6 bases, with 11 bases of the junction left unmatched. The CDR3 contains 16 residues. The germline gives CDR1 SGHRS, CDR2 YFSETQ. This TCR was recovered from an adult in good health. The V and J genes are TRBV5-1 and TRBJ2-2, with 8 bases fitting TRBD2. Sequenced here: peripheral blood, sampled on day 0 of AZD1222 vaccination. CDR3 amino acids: CASSRTGLVGAGELFF. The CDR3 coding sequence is TGCGCCAGCAGCCGGACGGGACTAGTGGGGGCCGGGGAGCTGTTTTTT.